The rows below give T cell receptor beta chains drawn from one sample of a study of T cell responses to AZD1222 COVID-19 vaccine. Data came from immunoSEQ multiplex PCR; TCRdb stores just in-frame clones and leaves some out. The sample has some 130,000 clones; more than 85% are singletons. Here the sequenced sample was peripheral blood, taken on day 0 of AZD1222 vaccination. Receptors were obtained from an adult in good health. Each CDR3 is given with its conserved first and last residue. The order of the fields is D gene, V gene, J gene, clone size, CDR3 length, CDR3 protein, CDR3 DNA. The D gene is left open where the match is weak. Only part of the rows carry a size: once, few, many, or a class if the clone is expanded.

NA	TRBV19	TRBJ1-1	NA	15	CASSIRPDRGTEAFF	TGTGCCAGTAGTATAAGGCCGGACCGGGGGACTGAAGCTTTCTTT
NA	TRBV29-1	TRBJ2-1	NA	13	CSVETDWYNEQFF	TGCAGCGTTGAAACGGACTGGTACAATGAGCAGTTCTTC
TRBD1	TRBV5-1	TRBJ2-5	NA	16	CASSLGPGTVQETQYF	TGCGCCAGCAGCTTGGGGCCCGGGACAGTCCAAGAGACCCAGTACTTC
NA	TRBV6-5	TRBJ1-1	NA	14	CASSYAVGGTEAFF	TGTGCCAGCAGTTATGCCGTAGGGGGCACTGAAGCTTTCTTT
NA	TRBV6-5	TRBJ2-1	NA	15	CASSQHLQGVNEQFF	TGTGCCAGCAGCCAACACCTCCAAGGGGTCAATGAGCAGTTCTTC
NA	TRBV21-1	TRBJ2-7	NA	13	CASSTDSHYEQYF	TGTGCCAGCAGCACGGACTCCCACTACGAGCAGTACTTC
NA	TRBV29-1	TRBJ1-2	NA	12	CSIRTENYGYTF	TGCAGCATCCGGACAGAAAACTATGGCTACACCTTC
NA	TRBV11-2	TRBJ2-5	once	15	CASSLGRGYQETQYF	TGTGCCAGCAGCTTAGGACGGGGGTACCAAGAGACCCAGTACTTC
TRBD2	TRBV4-2	TRBJ2-2	NA	19	CASSPRLAGAGENTGELFF	TGTGCCAGCAGCCCCCGACTAGCGGGAGCCGGGGAGAACACCGGGGAGCTGTTTTTT
TRBD1	TRBV7-9	TRBJ1-2	once	15	CASSFGSGGRRGYTF	TGTGCCAGCAGCTTCGGGTCAGGGGGCAGGCGGGGCTACACCTTC
NA	TRBV18	TRBJ1-2	NA	14	CASSRTHGNYGYTF	TGTGCCAGCTCACGGACCCACGGTAACTATGGCTACACCTTC
NA	TRBV24-1	TRBJ1-2	once	14	CATSDLGRNYGYTF	TGTGCCACCAGTGATTTAGGACGGAACTATGGCTACACCTTC
NA	TRBV2	TRBJ1-4	NA	13	CASKRDHNEKLFF	TGTGCCAGCAAGCGGGATCATAATGAAAAACTGTTTTTT
NA	TRBV18	TRBJ1-3	NA	14	CASSDQGNGNTIYF	TGTGCCAGCTCAGACCAGGGGAACGGAAACACCATATATTTT
TRBD1	TRBV19	TRBJ2-7	NA	14	CASQIRDRVGEQYF	TGTGCCAGTCAAATCCGGGACAGGGTGGGCGAGCAGTACTTC
NA	TRBV6-1	TRBJ2-3	NA	15	CASSDPQGRTDTQYF	TGTGCCAGCAGTGACCCACAGGGACGCACAGATACGCAGTATTTT
TRBD1	TRBV6-2/TRBV6-3	TRBJ2-1	NA	14	CASSRDRTYNEQFF	TGTGCCAGCAGTAGGGACAGGACTTACAATGAGCAGTTCTTC
NA	TRBV12-2	TRBJ2-7	NA	12	CASRFSLLEQYF	TGTGCAAGTCGCTTCTCGTTGCTCGAGCAGTACTTC